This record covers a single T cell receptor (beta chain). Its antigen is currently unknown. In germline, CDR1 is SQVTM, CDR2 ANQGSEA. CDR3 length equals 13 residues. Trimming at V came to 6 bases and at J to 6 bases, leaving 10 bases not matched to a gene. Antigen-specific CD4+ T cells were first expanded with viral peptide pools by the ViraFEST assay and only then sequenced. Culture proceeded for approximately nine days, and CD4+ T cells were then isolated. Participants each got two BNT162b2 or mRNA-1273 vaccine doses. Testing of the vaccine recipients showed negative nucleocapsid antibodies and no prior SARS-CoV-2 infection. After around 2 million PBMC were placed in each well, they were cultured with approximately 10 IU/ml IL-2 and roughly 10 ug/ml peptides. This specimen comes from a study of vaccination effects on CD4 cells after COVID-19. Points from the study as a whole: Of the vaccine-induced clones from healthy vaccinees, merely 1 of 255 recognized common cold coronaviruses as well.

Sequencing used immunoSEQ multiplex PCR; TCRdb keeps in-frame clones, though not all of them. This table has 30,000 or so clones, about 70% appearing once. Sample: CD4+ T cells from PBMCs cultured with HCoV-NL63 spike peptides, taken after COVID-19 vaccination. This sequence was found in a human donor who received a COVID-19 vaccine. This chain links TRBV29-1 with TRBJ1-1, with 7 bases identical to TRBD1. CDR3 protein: CSVRGLFISEAFF. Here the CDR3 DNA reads TGCAGCGTGAGGGGGCTCTTTATTTCTGAAGCTTTCTTT.